Below, one T cell receptor (beta chain) is given with its context. Its antigen is unknown. This specimen comes from a study of cytomegalovirus exposure and HLA in healthy donors. Whole-study results and caveats: Earlier findings revealed that most TCR beta V segments proved productive either about 87% or about 30% of the time. An apparent linkage of common viral pathogens to several of the most significant clusters emerged in a later analysis.

The CDR3 is 15 amino acids. With 3 bases removed from V and 3 bases from J, the gap between germline ends came to 12 bases. Germline V lookup: CDR1 MNHEY, CDR2 SVGAGI. 13 Jbeta primers and 60 Vbeta primers were used for the PCR. In the original analysis: Later, 75 million to 100 million unique TCR beta chains were counted in an analysis, and approximately 10 million of them were shared. Repertoires were generated with immunoSEQ multiplex PCR, while TCRdb's copy carries only in-frame clones and drops some. D and trimming were read from the DNA, whereas the V and J calls and clone size are those reported in that table. The sample includes more than 150,000 clones, 81% seen only once; the top ten take approximately 3.8%.

V usage is TRBV6-5 and J usage is TRBJ1-3; D is uncertain. The sequencing sample was made of PBMCs. The receptor's source is a man between 50 and 59 years old in good health and CMV-seronegative. CDR3 amino acids: CASSYSRLDGNTIYF. Here the CDR3 DNA reads TGTGCCAGCAGTTATTCGAGGCTCGATGGAAACACCATATATTTT.